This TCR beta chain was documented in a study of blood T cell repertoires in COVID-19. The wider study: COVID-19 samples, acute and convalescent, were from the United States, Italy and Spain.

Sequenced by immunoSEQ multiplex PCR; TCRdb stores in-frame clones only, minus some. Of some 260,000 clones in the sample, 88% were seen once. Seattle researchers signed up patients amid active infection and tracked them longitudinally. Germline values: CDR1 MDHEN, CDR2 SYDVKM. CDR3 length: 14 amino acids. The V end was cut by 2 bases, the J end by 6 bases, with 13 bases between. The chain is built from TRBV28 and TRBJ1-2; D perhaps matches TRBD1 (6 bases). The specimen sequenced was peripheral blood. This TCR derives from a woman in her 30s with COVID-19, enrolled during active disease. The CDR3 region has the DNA TGTGCCAGCAGTTTACTCCGGGACACCGATGGCTACACCTTC. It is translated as CASSLLRDTDGYTF.